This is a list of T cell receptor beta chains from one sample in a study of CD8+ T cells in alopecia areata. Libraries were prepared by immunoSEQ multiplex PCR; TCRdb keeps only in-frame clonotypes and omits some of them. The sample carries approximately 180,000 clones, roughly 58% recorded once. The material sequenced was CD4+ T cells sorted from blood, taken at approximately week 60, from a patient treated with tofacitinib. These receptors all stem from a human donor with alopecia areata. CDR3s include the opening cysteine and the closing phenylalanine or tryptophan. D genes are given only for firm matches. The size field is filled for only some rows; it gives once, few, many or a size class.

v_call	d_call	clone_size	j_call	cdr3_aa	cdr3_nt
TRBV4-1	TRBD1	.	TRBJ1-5	CASSQRQGEYQPQHF	TGCGCCAGCAGCCAGCGTCAGGGGGAGTATCAGCCCCAGCATTTT
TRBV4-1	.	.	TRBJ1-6	CASSQEERGSPLHF	TGCGCCAGCAGCCAAGAGGAAAGAGGTTCACCCCTCCACTTT
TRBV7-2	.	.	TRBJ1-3	CASSLSPNVGNTIYF	TGTGCCAGCAGCTTGAGTCCCAATGTCGGAAACACCATATATTTT
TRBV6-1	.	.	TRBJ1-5	CASGQILNQPQHF	TGTGCCAGCGGACAGATTCTCAATCAGCCCCAGCATTTT
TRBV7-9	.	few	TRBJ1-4	CASSLFDPVGLLNEKLFF	TGTGCCAGCAGCTTATTTGACCCCGTCGGCCTATTGAATGAAAAACTGTTTTTT
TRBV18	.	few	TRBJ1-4	CASSPRNEKLFF	TGTGCCAGCTCACCCCGAAATGAAAAACTGTTTTTT
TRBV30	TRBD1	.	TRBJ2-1	CAWGGWDRDFNEQFF	TGTGCCTGGGGGGGATGGGACAGGGATTTCAATGAGCAGTTCTTC
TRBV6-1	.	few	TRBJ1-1	CASSEAGNTEAFF	TGTGCCAGCAGTGAAGCAGGGAACACTGAAGCTTTCTTT
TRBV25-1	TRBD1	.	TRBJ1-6	CASSDQTGYGSPLHF	TGTGCCAGCAGTGATCAGACAGGGTACGGATCACCCCTCCACTTT
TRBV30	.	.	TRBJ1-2	CAWNPGPFRGYGYTF	TGTGCCTGGAACCCCGGCCCGTTTAGGGGCTATGGCTACACCTTC
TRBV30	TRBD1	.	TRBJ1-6	CAKADGQGYSPLHF	TGTGCCAAGGCCGACGGACAGGGATACTCACCCCTCCACTTT
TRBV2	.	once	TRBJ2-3	CASSTDQDTQYF	TGTGCCAGCTCGACAGACCAAGATACGCAGTATTTT
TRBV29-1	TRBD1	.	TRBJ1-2	CSVEARGEGDGYTF	TGCAGCGTTGAAGCCAGGGGGGAAGGGGATGGCTACACCTTC
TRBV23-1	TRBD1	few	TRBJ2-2	CASSQFRTGGTGELFF	TGCGCCAGCAGTCAATTCAGGACAGGGGGCACTGGGGAGCTGTTTTTT
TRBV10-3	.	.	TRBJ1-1	CAISDRGLNTEAFF	TGTGCCATCAGTGACCGAGGGTTGAACACTGAAGCTTTCTTT
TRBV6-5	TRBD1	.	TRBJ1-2	CASSQGDYGYTF	TGTGCCAGCAGCCAGGGGGACTATGGCTACACCTTC
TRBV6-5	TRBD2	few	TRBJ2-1	CASKAWRGDDNEQFF	TGTGCCAGCAAAGCTTGGCGGGGGGATGACAATGAGCAGTTCTTC
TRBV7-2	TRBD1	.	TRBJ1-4	CASSEPGQPNEKLFF	TGTGCCAGCAGCGAACCGGGACAGCCTAATGAAAAACTGTTTTTT
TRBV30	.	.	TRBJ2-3	CAGGPETPPDTQYF	TGTGCCGGGGGGCCAGAAACCCCCCCAGATACGCAGTATTTT
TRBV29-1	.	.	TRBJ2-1	CSVDLRVDWEQFF	TGCAGCGTTGACTTGCGGGTCGATTGGGAGCAGTTCTTC
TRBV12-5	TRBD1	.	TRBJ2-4	CASASTGQGPSSTKNIQYF	TGTGCTAGTGCCTCAACGGGACAGGGACCCTCTTCAACAAAAAACATTCAGTACTTC
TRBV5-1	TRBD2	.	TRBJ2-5	CASSLAGRIQETQYF	TGCGCCAGCAGCCTAGCGGGGAGGATTCAAGAGACCCAGTACTTC